The 20 T cell receptor beta chains listed next were all sequenced from one sample in a study of Graves' ophthalmopathy and Graves' hyperthyroidism (dated by TCRdb to between 2018 and 2020). Sequencer: Illumina HiSeq 2000. For repertoire sequencing, TCR beta CDR3 regions were amplified from RNA transcripts. A first-round RT-PCR used HTBI primers with the Qiagen OneStep RT-PCR kit, followed by a second-round multiplex PCR, size selection and purification. Through fastp at Q25 and MiXCR, TCRdb rebuilt clones from the public reads, retaining in-frame beta chains. Here each entry gathers all rows of one CDR3 protein and keeps the most common genes and DNA. This sample has hundreds of thousands of distinct CDR3 sequences in its table, and about a fifth of those were observed once. More than 5.5% of the sample belongs to the ten largest clones. Sample: peripheral blood. The receptors were sampled from a woman aged 18-29 years with stable Graves' hyperthyroidism. Some clones in this sample may be carry-over from other donors' samples. Donor details come from another sample of the same person, matched by shared clones.

The chain combines TRBV3-1 with TRBJ2-7; D perhaps matches TRBD2 (6 bases). This CDR3 region has 14 residues. Trimming left V 2 bases short and J 5 bases short, with 13 bases between. Germline CDR1 reads LGHDT; CDR2 reads YNNKEL (reference sequence). CDR3 in amino acids: CASSQRGGLHEQYF. The CDR3 coding sequence is TGTGCCAGCAGCCAACGGGGAGGACTTCACGAGCAGTACTTC.

The chain combines TRBV2 with TRBJ1-1; D remains unclear. This CDR3 has 13 residues. V was clipped by 7 bases and J by 4 bases, with 13 bases between them. Germline V gives CDR1 SNHLY, CDR2 FYNNEI. CDR3 sequence (DNA): TGTGCCAGCACCCCTCGACACAGCACTGAAGCTTTCTTT. Its protein is CASTPRHSTEAFF.

This clonotype has at least ten counts. V is TRBV9 and J is TRBJ1-1; D gene unclear. The V end lost 3 bases, the J end lost 6 bases, and 9 bases lay between the germline ends. The CDR3 contains 12 residues. CDR1 and CDR2 from the germline V gene are SGDLS and YYNGEE. The CDR3 region is CASSAGLAEAFF. The CDR3, as DNA: TGTGCCAGCAGCGCGGGCCTGGCTGAAGCTTTCTTT.

This clonotype was counted at least ten times. This sequence joins TRBV7-2 and TRBJ2-4, with D possibly being TRBD1 or TRBD2 (5 bases each). V lost 5 bases and J 3 bases, leaving 11 bases between the germline ends. Germline CDR1 reads SGHTA; CDR2 reads FQGNSA. The CDR3 runs 14 residues. In nucleotides, the CDR3 is TGTGCCAGCAGCATCGGGACGGACAAAAACATTCAGTACTTC. It encodes CASSIGTDKNIQYF.

The table lists this clonotype with a count of one. The V gene is TRBV20-1, the J gene TRBJ1-6, with a weak D call TRBD1 (6 bases). Germline CDR1 and CDR2: DFQATT and SNEGSKA (reference sequence). V lost 0 bases to trimming and J lost 5 bases, with 14 bases between them. The CDR3 is 16 residues long. CDR3 amino acids: CSARDRRRGDNSPLHF. The CDR3 nucleotides read TGCAGTGCTAGAGATCGTCGCAGGGGTGATAATTCACCCCTCCACTTT.

This clonotype appeared many times. The chain recombines TRBV12-3 or TRBV12-4 with TRBJ2-4, with TRBD2 as a possible D gene (5 bases). The CDR3 is 15 residues long. V shed 3 bases and J shed 0 bases, with 9 bases lying between them. Written as DNA, the CDR3 is TGTGCCAGCAGTTTCGACGGGGTAGCCAAAAACATTCAGTACTTC. This translates into CASSFDGVAKNIQYF.

The CDR3 DNA sequence: TGCGCCAGCAGCTTGGGGTCCCCGGGACAGACCTATAATTCACCCCTCCACTTT. Protein: CASSLGSPGQTYNSPLHF. The V gene is TRBV5-1, the J gene TRBJ1-6; TRBD1 matches at 7 bases. Germline V lookup: CDR1 SGHRS, CDR2 YFSETQ. V shed 0 bases, J shed 2 bases, and the junction held 8 bases outside the gene matches. The CDR3 runs 18 residues.

This clonotype was found many times. The chain combines TRBV19 with TRBJ2-7, with 7 bases aligning to TRBD1. This CDR3 has 14 amino acids. The trim removed 2 bases at V and 5 bases at J, leaving 6 bases unmatched. Per the germline V gene, CDR1 is LNHDA and CDR2 is SQIVND (reference sequence). CDR3 DNA: TGTGCCAGTAGTATAATGGGACAGCGCCACGAGCAGTACTTC. Protein: CASSIMGQRHEQYF.

In this sample, this clonotype turned up a few times. J is TRBJ1-5 and V is TRBV3-1; D might be TRBD1 (6 bases). This CDR3 has 13 residues. V shed 1 base and J shed 6 bases, with 7 bases lying between them. In germline, CDR1 is LGHDT, CDR2 YNNKEL (reference sequence). The CDR3 DNA sequence: TGTGCCAGCAGCCAAGCAGGGGTTCAGCCCCAGCATTTT. Its translation is CASSQAGVQPQHF.

The chain links TRBV12-3 or TRBV12-4 to TRBJ1-2; D is unresolved. The V end lost 3 bases, the J end lost 4 bases, and 9 bases lay between the germline ends. CDR3 length equals 13 residues. CDR3 sequence reads: CASSFRNPYGYTF. The CDR3, as DNA: TGTGCCAGCAGTTTCAGGAACCCCTATGGCTACACCTTC.

CDR3 protein: CSARGLEDFNYGYTF. CDR3 sequence (DNA): TGCAGTGCTAGAGGCCTCGAGGATTTTAACTATGGCTACACCTTC. This chain links TRBV20-1 with TRBJ1-2, with D unclear. CDR1 is DFQATT, CDR2 SNEGSKA, per germline (reference sequence). V was pared by 1 base and J by 1 base, with 13 bases between. This CDR3 is built from 15 residues.

V usage is TRBV5-1 and J usage is TRBJ2-7; D gene uncertain. CDR3 length: 14 amino acids. The V end lost 1 base, the J end lost 3 bases, and 11 bases lay between the germline ends. Germline V gives CDR1 SGHRS, CDR2 YFSETQ. The CDR3 sequence: CASSLFSAIYEQYF. CDR3 coding DNA: TGCGCCAGCAGCTTGTTCTCGGCTATCTACGAGCAGTACTTC.

This chain connects TRBV27 to TRBJ1-1; D might be TRBD1 (5 bases). Looked up from germline, CDR1 is MNHEY and CDR2 is SMNVEV (reference sequence). V lost 3 bases, J lost 0 bases, and 17 bases lay in between. This CDR3 contains 17 residues. The CDR3 bases are TGTGCCAGCAGTTTGTGGACGGAACGGGGACTGAACACTGAAGCTTTCTTT. This translates into CASSLWTERGLNTEAFF.

This clonotype was found many times. The J gene is TRBJ2-4, the V gene TRBV7-2; D might be TRBD2 (6 bases). CDR3 length equals 15 residues. Germline CDR1 and CDR2: SGHTA and FQGNSA. V lost 0 bases, J lost 7 bases, and 13 bases lay in between. The CDR3 reads CASSLAVSGSNIQYF. Here the CDR3 DNA reads TGTGCCAGCAGCTTAGCTGTTTCCGGGAGCAACATTCAGTACTTC.

This clonotype has a count of ten or more. The chain recombines TRBV18 with TRBJ2-7, with D unresolved. From germline, CDR1 is KGHSH and CDR2 LQKENI. The CDR3 sequence is 12 residues long. The V end was cut by 0 bases, the J end by 6 bases, with 6 bases between. CDR3 DNA: TGTGCCAGCTCACCACCTAATAGCGAGCAGTACTTC. Translated, it gives CASSPPNSEQYF.

DNA for the CDR3: TGTGCCAGCAGCTCTCTATTCCCGACCCCACTAGCGGAGGGGGAGACCCAGTACTTC. It codes for CASSSLFPTPLAEGETQYF. This sequence joins TRBV11-2 and TRBJ2-5, with TRBD2 matching 8 bases. The germline V gene has CDR1 SGHAT and CDR2 FQNNGV. The length of the CDR3 is 19 residues. The J segment lost 5 bases and the V segment lost 4 bases, leaving 21 bases of the junction unmatched.

This clonotype appeared many times. The genes are TRBV27 and TRBJ1-1, with 7 bases aligning to TRBD1. CDR1 and CDR2 from the germline V gene are MNHEY and SMNVEV (reference sequence). The CDR3 contains 13 residues. V shed 3 bases, J shed 7 bases, and the junction held 5 bases outside the gene matches. In nucleotides, the CDR3 is TGTGCCAGCAGTTTCGGGACAGCTCGTGAAGCTTTCTTT. This translates into CASSFGTAREAFF.

There are many counts of this clonotype. This chain links TRBV28 with TRBJ2-7; 13 nucleotides match TRBD2. The V gene end was trimmed by 3 bases and the J gene end by 7 bases; junction bases not matched to a gene: 15. This CDR3 contains 18 residues. The germline CDR1 and CDR2 sequences are MDHEN and SYDVKM. Written as DNA, the CDR3 is TGTGCCAGCAGTTTTACCTCCCTGTACATGGGACTAGCGGGGGAGCAGTACTTC. Translation gives CASSFTSLYMGLAGEQYF.

This clonotype has a handful of counts. A much larger clone differs by one base, so this may be a read error. The rearrangement uses TRBV12-3 or TRBV12-4 and TRBJ1-2; D remains ambiguous. The CDR3 is made up of 13 amino acids. CDR3 sequence (DNA): TGTGCCAGCAGACCTCCTAGTAACTATGGCCACACCTTC. Translated, it gives CASRPPSNYGHTF.

This clonotype has a count of ten or more. The CDR3 DNA reads as TGTGCCAGCAGCTCCGGGACTGGGGAGACCCAGTACTTC. It is translated as CASSSGTGETQYF. V and J are TRBV11-1 and TRBJ2-5; D is perhaps TRBD2 (6 bases). The CDR3 is 13 residues long. The germline V gene has CDR1 SGHAT and CDR2 FQDESV (reference sequence). V lost 4 bases and J 5 bases, leaving 11 bases between the germline ends.